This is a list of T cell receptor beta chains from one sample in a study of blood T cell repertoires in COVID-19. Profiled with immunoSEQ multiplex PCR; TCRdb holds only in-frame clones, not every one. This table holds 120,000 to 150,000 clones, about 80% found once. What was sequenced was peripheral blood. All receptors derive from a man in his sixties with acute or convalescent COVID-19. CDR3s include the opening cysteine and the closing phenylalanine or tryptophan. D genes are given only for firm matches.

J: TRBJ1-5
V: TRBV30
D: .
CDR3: CAWSVGPGNQPQHF
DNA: TGTGCCTGGAGTGTAGGGCCAGGGAATCAGCCCCAGCATTTT

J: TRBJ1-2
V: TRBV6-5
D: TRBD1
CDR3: CASSTGVYGYTF
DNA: TGTGCCAGCAGTACAGGGGTCTATGGCTACACCTTC

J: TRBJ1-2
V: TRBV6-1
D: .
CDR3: CASSERWGDYGYTF
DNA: TGTGCCAGCAGTGAAAGGTGGGGGGACTATGGCTACACCTTC

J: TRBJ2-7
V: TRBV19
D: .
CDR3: CASSIEAARGQYF
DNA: TGTGCCAGTAGTATCGAAGCGGCGCGCGGGCAGTACTTC

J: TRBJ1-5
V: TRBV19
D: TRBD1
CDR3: CASSGTGSRRHF
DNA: TGTGCCAGTAGCGGGACAGGGAGCCGTCGGCATTTT

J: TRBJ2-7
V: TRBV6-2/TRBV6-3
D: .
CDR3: CASSDPRVGYEQYF
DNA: TGTGCCAGCAGTGACCCGAGGGTAGGATACGAGCAGTACTTC

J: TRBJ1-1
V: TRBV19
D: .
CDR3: CASTLSPGINTEAFF
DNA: TGTGCCAGTACCCTCTCCCCAGGGATTAACACTGAAGCTTTCTTT

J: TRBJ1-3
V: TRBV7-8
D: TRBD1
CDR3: CASSLLRDRVATIYF
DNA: TGTGCCAGCAGCTTGCTCCGGGACAGGGTTGCCACCATATATTTT

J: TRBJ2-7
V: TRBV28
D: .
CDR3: CASSITDSSYEQYF
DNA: TGTGCCAGCAGCATTACGGACAGCTCCTACGAGCAGTACTTC

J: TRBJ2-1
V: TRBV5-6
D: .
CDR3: CASSRIPSLLSNEQFF
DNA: TGTGCCAGCAGCCGGATCCCTAGTCTTTTGTCTAATGAGCAGTTCTTC

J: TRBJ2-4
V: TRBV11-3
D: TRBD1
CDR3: CASSATGVNIQYF
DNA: TGTGCCAGCAGCGCGACAGGGGTGAACATTCAGTACTTC